Below are 29 T cell receptor beta chains sequenced from a single sample in a study of T cell changes during pregnancy in multiple sclerosis. Profiling relied on immunoSEQ multiplex PCR, and the TCRdb table lists in-frame clones only, not all of them. The table includes about 36,000 clones, about 88% detected once. Here the sequenced sample was CD8+ T cells from peripheral blood mononuclear cells, taken in the third trimester of pregnancy. These receptor sequences come from a female donor with multiple sclerosis, enrolled in a pregnancy study.

The CDR3 spells CASSLASNSYNEQFF. For the CDR3, the DNA is TGTGCCAGCAGCTTAGCGTCCAACTCCTACAATGAGCAGTTCTTC. The rearrangement joins TRBV7-9 to TRBJ2-1; D uncertain. The CDR3 is 15 amino acids. The V end was cut by 0 bases, the J end by 0 bases, with 6 bases between. Looked up from germline, CDR1 is SEHNR and CDR2 is FQNEAQ (reference sequence).

CDR3 nucleotides: TGTGCCAGCAGTGACGGGGGGGCCACAGATACGCAGTATTTT. It specifies CASSDGGATDTQYF. J is TRBJ2-3 and V is TRBV6-4, with D tentatively TRBD2 (7 bases). V lost 2 bases and J 2 bases, leaving 8 bases between the germline ends. The CDR3 runs 14 residues. Germline CDR1 MRHNA, CDR2 SNTAGT.

V usage is TRBV5-1 and J usage is TRBJ2-5, with TRBD2 matching over 12 bases. The CDR3 sequence is 15 residues long. With V trimmed by 2 bases and J by 5 bases, 4 bases remained unmatched. Germline CDR1 reads SGHRS; CDR2 reads YFSETQ. In nucleotides, the CDR3 is TGCGCCAGCAGCTTCCCTAGCGGGAGGGGGGAGACCCAGTACTTC. It translates to CASSFPSGRGETQYF. Full variable domain (rest looked up from reference TRBV5-1 and TRBJ2-5): KAGVTQTPRYLIKTRGQQVTLSCSPISGHRSVSWYQQTPGQGLQFLFEYFSETQRNKGNFPGRFSGRQFSNSRSEMNVSTLELGDSALYLCASSFPSGRGETQYFGPGTRLLVL.

The chain uses TRBV19 and TRBJ2-7; D gene ambiguous. The germline V and J ends were trimmed by 5 bases and 2 bases, with 13 bases remaining between them. This CDR3 is 14 amino acids long. Germline V gene sequence: CDR1 LNHDA, CDR2 SQIVND (reference sequence). The CDR3 nucleotides read TGTGCCAGTAGTCCCCGGTCCGAAACCTACGAGCAGTACTTC. Encoded protein: CASSPRSETYEQYF.

The chain couples TRBV7-3 to TRBJ2-1; the match to TRBD2 covers 11 bases. J lost 6 bases, V lost 5 bases, and 9 bases had no gene match. This CDR3 contains 16 residues. The germline V gene encodes CDR1 SGHTA and CDR2 FQGTGA. The chain's CDR3 is CASSLTLAGGINEQFF. The CDR3 DNA reads TGTGCCAGCAGCCTCACTCTAGCGGGGGGCATCAATGAGCAGTTCTTC. The entire variable domain, with the rest obtained from reference TRBV7-3 and TRBJ2-1, is as follows: GAGVSQTPSNKVTEKGKYVELRCDPISGHTALYWYRQSLGQGPEFLIYFQGTGAADDSGLPNDRFFAVRPEGSVSTLKIQRTERGDSAVYLCASSLTLAGGINEQFFGPGTRLTVL.

This chain joins TRBV27 and TRBJ2-1; 12 bases match TRBD2. From germline, CDR1 is MNHEY and CDR2 SMNVEV (reference sequence). The CDR3 contains 18 residues. Trimming took 6 bases from V and 0 from J; bases not matched to a gene: 9. CDR3 coding DNA: TGTGCCAGCAGCCCTGGGACTAGCGGGTGGGACTCCTACAATGAGCAGTTCTTC. Amino acids: CASSPGTSGWDSYNEQFF.

The genes are TRBV7-9 and TRBJ2-1; 11 nucleotides agree with TRBD1. The CDR3 consists of 17 residues. Trimming cost V 4 bases and J 7 bases; bases outside gene matches: 12. CDR1 is SEHNR, CDR2 FQNEAQ, per germline (reference sequence). The CDR3 region is CASSSTVLGQGGNEQFF. DNA of the CDR3: TGTGCCAGCAGCTCCACTGTCCTGGGACAGGGGGGGAATGAGCAGTTCTTC.

This chain links TRBV5-6 with TRBJ2-3, with 10 bases aligning to TRBD1. Per germline, CDR1 SGHDT and CDR2 YYEEEE. The CDR3 is made up of 14 amino acids. The trim removed 7 bases at V and 2 bases at J, leaving 4 bases unmatched. This CDR3 reads CASGGQGPTDTQYF. CDR3 nucleotides: TGTGCCAGCGGGGGACAGGGGCCCACAGATACGCAGTATTTT.

This chain's CDR3 is CASSIDPDMNTEAFF. For the CDR3, the DNA is TGTGCCAGTAGTATAGATCCGGACATGAACACTGAAGCTTTCTTT. V and J are TRBV19 and TRBJ1-1; weak D call: TRBD1 (5 bases). V lost 0 bases, J lost 0 bases, and 8 bases lay in between. The CDR3 spans 15 residues. The germline V gene has CDR1 LNHDA and CDR2 SQIVND (reference sequence).

This clone was detected only once. The chain carries TRBV9 and TRBJ2-2; TRBD1 might be the D (6 bases). CDR1 is SGDLS and CDR2 is YYNGEE in the germline V gene. The CDR3 extends over 17 amino acids. V shed 0 bases and J shed 2 bases, with 14 bases lying between them. For the CDR3, the DNA is TGTGCCAGCAGCGTAGGTAAAGGGGGAATTAACACCGGGGAGCTGTTTTTT. Its translation: CASSVGKGGINTGELFF.

V is TRBV7-2 and J is TRBJ2-1; D gene uncertain. This CDR3 is 14 amino acids long. The germline V gene has CDR1 SGHTA and CDR2 FQGNSA. With 5 bases removed from V and 7 bases from J, the gap between germline ends came to 15 bases. CDR3 residues: CASSPSSSWNEQFF. For the CDR3, the DNA is TGTGCCAGCAGCCCCTCTAGTTCTTGGAATGAGCAGTTCTTC.

The chain links TRBV27 to TRBJ2-1, with 7 bases that match TRBD1. J was trimmed by 8 bases and V by 5 bases; bases with no gene match: 15. The length of the CDR3 is 16 residues. From germline, CDR1 is MNHEY and CDR2 SMNVEV (reference sequence). CDR3 amino acids: CASSTTRQGLRDEQFF. CDR3 sequence (DNA): TGTGCCAGCAGTACGACACGACAGGGATTGCGGGATGAGCAGTTCTTC.

The gene calls are TRBV2 and TRBJ2-6; D is perhaps TRBD1 (6 bases). CDR1 and CDR2 (germline): SNHLY, FYNNEI. This CDR3 is 16 amino acids long. V lost 4 bases, J lost 2 bases, and 12 bases lay in between. In DNA, the CDR3 is TGTGCCAGCAGTGTTCCACGGGACACTGGGGCCAACGTCCTGACTTTC. Amino acids: CASSVPRDTGANVLTF.

This clone came up once. The V gene is TRBV4-2, the J gene TRBJ2-3; TRBD2 matches at 7 bases. The CDR3 spans 16 residues. CDR1 and CDR2 from the germline V gene are LGHNA and YNFKEQ. The V and J ends lost 5 bases and 0 bases, in that order; junction bases with no gene match: 8. The CDR3 DNA sequence: TGTGCCAGCAGCGGGGCTAGCGGAGATAGCACAGATACGCAGTATTTT. It yields the protein CASSGASGDSTDTQYF.

The rearrangement uses TRBV27 and TRBJ2-5; D possibly corresponds to TRBD2 (5 bases). V shed 3 bases and J shed 1 base, with 9 bases lying between them. The CDR3 spans 14 residues. Looked up from germline, CDR1 is MNHEY and CDR2 is SMNVEV (reference sequence). Here the CDR3 reads CASSLGGFQETQYF. In DNA form, the CDR3 reads TGTGCCAGCAGTTTGGGCGGGTTCCAAGAGACCCAGTACTTC.

This chain joins TRBV5-6 and TRBJ1-1; 7 nucleotides match TRBD1. CDR1 is SGHDT, CDR2 YYEEEE, per germline. With V trimmed by 0 bases and J by 0 bases, 8 bases remained unmatched. The CDR3 totals 17 residues. The CDR3 region has the DNA TGTGCCAGCAGCTTGGAGACAGGGAGCTGGTTGAACACTGAAGCTTTCTTT. Encoded protein: CASSLETGSWLNTEAFF.

The chain carries TRBV7-9 and TRBJ2-3; maybe TRBD1 (5 bases). The ends were cut back, 3 bases at V and 0 bases at J, with 13 bases in the middle. The CDR3 runs to 16 residues. Germline lookup yields CDR1 SEHNR and CDR2 FQNEAQ (reference sequence). DNA for the CDR3: TGTGCCAGCAGCTTCCCCATACAGGCTAGCACAGATACGCAGTATTTT. Its translation: CASSFPIQASTDTQYF.

The chain recombines TRBV11-2 with TRBJ2-1, with TRBD2 as a possible D gene (5 bases). The CDR3 is made up of 16 amino acids. Germline loops: CDR1 SGHAT, CDR2 FQNNGV. Trimming removed 1 base from V and 8 bases from J, with 18 bases in between. The DNA for the CDR3 is TGTGCCAGCAGCTTAGCCTGGACTCACCCTTGGGATGAGCAGTTCTTC. It is translated as CASSLAWTHPWDEQFF.

In DNA, the CDR3 is TGTGCCAGTAGTATAAATGTTGGCCAGCCCCAGCATTTT. Protein sequence: CASSINVGQPQHF. This chain connects TRBV19 to TRBJ1-5; no definite D call. V dropped 2 bases and J dropped 7 bases, with 9 bases sitting between them. This CDR3 contains 13 residues. Germline CDR1 LNHDA, CDR2 SQIVND (reference sequence). Full variable domain (outside the CDR3, taken from reference TRBV19 and TRBJ1-5): DGGITQSPKYLFRKEGQNVTLSCEQNLNHDAMYWYRQDPGQGLRLIYYSQIVNDFQKGDIAEGYSVSREKKESFPLTVTSAQKNPTAFYLCASSINVGQPQHFGDGTRLSIL.

This chain uses TRBV27 with TRBJ2-1; D perhaps matches TRBD1 (6 bases). The CDR3 totals 13 residues. Trimming removed 4 bases from V and 4 bases from J, with 8 bases in between. In germline, CDR1 is MNHEY, CDR2 SMNVEV (reference sequence). Written as DNA, the CDR3 is TGTGCCAGCAGTTCCGGACAGTACAATGAGCAGTTCTTC. Translating it yields CASSSGQYNEQFF.

This chain joins TRBV6-5 and TRBJ2-3; D is perhaps TRBD1 (6 bases). Germline CDR1 reads MNHEY; CDR2 reads SVGAGI. CDR3 length equals 13 residues. Trimming shortened V by 5 bases and J by 10 bases, and 16 bases separated the two germline ends. The CDR3, as DNA: TGTGCCAGCAGTCTTCTTCAGGGGAATGCGCAGTATTTT. Amino acid sequence: CASSLLQGNAQYF.

The sample holds a few counts of this clone. The V gene is TRBV27, the J gene TRBJ1-1, with TRBD1 identical over 8 bases. The V gene's germline CDR1 is MNHEY and CDR2 SMNVEV (reference sequence). V trimming: 4 bases; J trimming: 2 bases; junction bases outside the gene matches: 3. This CDR3 region has 14 residues. For the CDR3, the DNA is TGTGCCAGCAGTTCGGGACAGGCCAACACTGAAGCTTTCTTT. Translating it yields CASSSGQANTEAFF.

The chain recombines TRBV5-1 with TRBJ2-7; TRBD1 might be the D (7 bases). The CDR3 covers 14 residues. Germline V lookup: CDR1 SGHRS, CDR2 YFSETQ. The V end lost 10 bases, the J end lost 9 bases, and 26 bases lay between the germline ends. The CDR3 sequence: CASQVVEGAEGQYF. The CDR3 nucleotides are TGCGCCTCCCAAGTCGTGGAGGGGGCAGAGGGGCAGTACTTC.

V usage is TRBV4-2 and J usage is TRBJ1-5; 8 nucleotides line up with TRBD1. Germline V gene lookup returns CDR1 LGHNA and CDR2 YNFKEQ. The CDR3 loop spans 13 amino acids. V was pared by 8 bases and J by 6 bases, with 6 bases of the junction left unmatched. CDR3 bases: TGTGCCAGCGAGGACAGGGTGGTTCAGCCCCAGCATTTT. This sequence encodes CASEDRVVQPQHF.

The V call is TRBV11-3, the J call TRBJ1-2, with TRBD1 identical over 9 bases. From germline, CDR1 is SGHNT and CDR2 YENEEA. V was clipped by 4 bases and J by 7 bases; unmatched bases: 7. This CDR3 region has 14 residues. CDR3 DNA: TGTGCCAGCAGCTGGCCACAGGGGGCGCGTGGCTACACCTTC. Encoded protein: CASSWPQGARGYTF.

The gene calls are TRBV19 and TRBJ1-3; D gene ambiguous. V shed 3 bases and J shed 0 bases, with 18 bases lying between them. The CDR3 runs 18 residues. Germline loops: CDR1 LNHDA, CDR2 SQIVND (reference sequence). CDR3 in amino acids: CASSIGSGTEPSGNTIYF. The CDR3 DNA reads as TGTGCCAGTAGTATCGGTAGTGGAACGGAGCCCTCTGGAAACACCATATATTTT.

A single count supports this clone. This rearrangement joins TRBV29-1 to TRBJ1-3; no definite D call. From germline, CDR1 is SQVTM and CDR2 ANQGSEA. The CDR3 sequence is 16 residues long. V was pared by 4 bases and J by 2 bases, with 18 bases between. The CDR3 region is CSVVAEEVYAGNTIYF. CDR3 nucleotides: TGCAGCGTTGTGGCGGAGGAAGTCTACGCTGGAAACACCATATATTTT.

The chain carries TRBV19 and TRBJ1-2, with D possibly matching TRBD1 (6 bases). V dropped 6 bases and J dropped 7 bases, with 15 bases sitting between them. CDR1 and CDR2 (germline): LNHDA, SQIVND (reference sequence). The CDR3 spans 13 residues. CDR3 nucleotide sequence: TGTGCCAGTAGCCAGACGCAGGGGTCTGGCTACACCTTC. Encoded protein: CASSQTQGSGYTF.

The gene calls are TRBV5-5 and TRBJ1-5; D gene uncertain. Looked up from germline, CDR1 is SGHKS and CDR2 is YYEKEE (reference sequence). This CDR3 has 14 residues. Trimming removed 0 bases at V and 6 bases at J, with 10 bases between. The CDR3 sequence is CASSLAGYGQPQHF. The CDR3 DNA sequence: TGTGCCAGCAGCTTGGCGGGGTACGGTCAGCCCCAGCATTTT.